What follows are 6 T cell receptor beta chains derived from one specimen sequenced in a study of technical replicates of blood from a few donors. The method was immunoSEQ multiplex PCR; TCRdb's version includes in-frame clones alone and lacks a portion of them. The profile shows more than 90,000 clones, approximately 95% of them singletons. Sequencing was done on a sample of T cells isolated from PBMCs. These receptors all stem from a human donor in good health.

The chain uses TRBV11-2 and TRBJ2-7; D not resolved. The germline V and J ends were trimmed by 2 bases and 6 bases, with 17 bases remaining between them. The CDR3 contains 15 residues. Germline V gene lookup returns CDR1 SGHAT and CDR2 FQNNGV. The chain's CDR3 is CASSLYSLERSEQYF. The CDR3 coding sequence is TGTGCCAGCAGCTTATATAGTCTGGAGAGGTCCGAGCAGTACTTC. Together with reference TRBV11-2 and TRBJ2-7, the CDR3 gives the full variable domain: EAGVAQSPRYKIIEKRQSVAFWCNPISGHATLYWYQQILGQGPKLLIQFQNNGVVDDSQLPKDRFSAERLKGVDSTLKIQPAKLEDSAVYLCASSLYSLERSEQYFGPGTRLTVT.

J is TRBJ1-1 and V is TRBV6-6, with D uncertain. Looked up from germline, CDR1 is MNHNY and CDR2 is SVGAGI (reference sequence). This CDR3 has 13 amino acids. Trimming pared 4 bases from V and 7 bases from J, leaving 13 bases between. The CDR3 region is CASSLSDRGEAFF. The CDR3 coding sequence is TGTGCCAGCAGTTTATCGGATAGAGGTGAAGCTTTCTTT.

The V gene is TRBV5-1, the J gene TRBJ2-4; 10 nucleotides line up with TRBD1. Trimming removed 0 bases from V and 4 bases from J; junction bases left unmatched: 1. This CDR3 region has 15 residues. Germline V CDR1 and CDR2: SGHRS, YFSETQ. The CDR3: CASSLGGQGKNIQYF. As DNA, the CDR3 is TGCGCCAGCAGCTTGGGGGGACAGGGGAAAAACATTCAGTACTTC. Based on the CDR3 plus reference TRBV5-1 and TRBJ2-4, the full variable domain is KAGVTQTPRYLIKTRGQQVTLSCSPISGHRSVSWYQQTPGQGLQFLFEYFSETQRNKGNFPGRFSGRQFSNSRSEMNVSTLELGDSALYLCASSLGGQGKNIQYFGAGTRLSVL.

The table lists this clone with a count of one. The chain employs TRBV5-6 and TRBJ1-2; 9 bases fit TRBD1. V trimming: 4 bases; J trimming: 4 bases; junction bases outside the gene matches: 8. CDR3 length equals 15 residues. Germline V lookup: CDR1 SGHDT, CDR2 YYEEEE. The CDR3 loop reads CASSRGQGWSYGYTF. The CDR3 nucleotides read TGTGCCAGCAGCCGGGGACAGGGTTGGAGCTATGGCTACACCTTC.

The chain combines TRBV7-6 with TRBJ1-5; D unclear. Germline assignment: CDR1 SGHVS and CDR2 FNYEAQ. The CDR3 spans 15 residues. V was trimmed by 1 base and J by 5 bases, leaving 12 bases between them. The CDR3 DNA is TGTGCCAGCAGCTTAGTCCCAGGAGGGTATCAGCCCCAGCATTTT. This codes for CASSLVPGGYQPQHF.

The chain recombines TRBV6-6 with TRBJ2-3; D uncertain. Germline-derived CDR1 and CDR2 are MNHNY and SVGAGI (reference sequence). Trimming removed 6 bases at V and 2 bases at J, with 3 bases between. The CDR3 length is 11 residues. CDR3 sequence: CASRYTDTQYF. The CDR3 DNA reads TGTGCCAGCAGGTACACAGATACGCAGTATTTT.